The rows below give T cell receptor beta chains drawn from one sample of a study of monozygotic twins with inflammatory bowel disease. TCRdb reanalyzed the 5' RACE reads, giving one entry per CDR3 protein sequence and no DNA. This listing includes fewer than 200,000 distinct CDR3 sequences. Sequenced sample: blood. These receptors were obtained from a human donor with ulcerative colitis or Crohn's disease, or a healthy co-twin of an affected twin (not recorded which). The CDR3 runs from the conserved cysteine through the conserved F or W.

TRBJ1-6	17	TRBV6-1	CASSPSLRRSYNSPLHF
TRBJ2-1	14	TRBV5-1	CASSLEQSYNEQFF
TRBJ2-7	14	TRBV25-1	CASSDRQGAYEQYF
TRBJ2-7	15	TRBV3-1	CASSQEWSGGSEQYF
TRBJ2-3	18	TRBV5-1	CASSSTSGGPLRTDTQYF
TRBJ1-3	15	TRBV4-1	CASSWTALSGNTIYF
TRBJ1-1	14	TRBV5-1	CASSLSPAYTEAFF
TRBJ2-1	14	TRBV4-3	CASSQEGPGREQFF
TRBJ2-7	15	TRBV28	CASSLRGVHSYEQYF
TRBJ2-2	14	TRBV7-2	CASSPGRDTGELFF
TRBJ1-1	15	TRBV19	CASSIASTGNAEAFF
TRBJ2-1	13	TRBV27	CASSLGRDDEQFF
TRBJ2-7	16	TRBV5-4	CASSSLTGQGTYEQYF
TRBJ2-5	13	TRBV28	CASEGGRRETQYF
TRBJ2-1	13	TRBV19	CASSEIGDNEQFF
TRBJ2-1	14	TRBV5-6	CASSLAGDYNEQFF
TRBJ1-1	15	TRBV18	CASSPTDREGTEAFF
TRBJ2-1	16	TRBV4-3	CASSQETGGQGNEQFF
TRBJ2-3	16	TRBV18	CASSIDSGGGTDTQYF
TRBJ2-7	13	TRBV6-2/TRBV6-3	CASSYTGAYEQYF
TRBJ2-2	16	TRBV4-3	CASSQDRGANTGELFF
TRBJ1-1	14	TRBV19	CASSTTGENTEAFF
TRBJ1-2	15	TRBV5-6	CASSFGDRANYGYTF
TRBJ1-1	14	TRBV7-9	CASSLDAGGTEAFF
TRBJ1-3	15	TRBV7-2	CASSLSAGSGNTIYF
TRBJ1-6	13	TRBV20-1	CSAPPHPESPLHF
TRBJ2-7	12	TRBV29-1	CSVTPDGYEQYF
TRBJ1-4	13	TRBV2	CASSPGPYEKLFF
TRBJ1-2	18	TRBV4-3	CASSQELELGGLFYGYTF
TRBJ2-1	15	TRBV7-2	CASSRRGLLYNEQFF
TRBJ2-5	15	TRBV5-1	CASSTQPGGEETQYF
TRBJ2-1	17	TRBV20-1	CSARGSRTDRALIEQFF
TRBJ2-2	16	TRBV21-1	CASSKEGGPKPGELFF
TRBJ1-6	12	TRBV5-4	CASSLDSSPLHF
TRBJ2-2	16	TRBV7-2	CASSLLGRGMDGELFF
TRBJ2-7	15	TRBV6-2/TRBV6-3	CASSYSGRGPYEQYF
TRBJ1-6	15	TRBV5-1	CASSLSGTGNSPLHF
TRBJ2-3	16	TRBV5-1	CASSATSGRVTDTQYF
TRBJ1-5	17	TRBV19	CASSTFLLQGDNQPQHF
TRBJ2-2	17	TRBV5-1	CASSLERASEYPGELFF
TRBJ1-1	13	TRBV12-3/TRBV12-4	CASTGQVVAEAFF
TRBJ2-3	15	TRBV9	CASSHGLAGEDTQYF
TRBJ2-4	16	TRBV4-1	CASSQAQGVAKNMQYF
TRBJ1-1	15	TRBV11-1	CASSLPDRDGTEAFF
TRBJ2-3	12	TRBV6-6	CASSYEGDTQYF
TRBJ1-5	14	TRBV2	CASSEFRGNQPQHF
TRBJ1-2	11	TRBV3-1	CASSQGGVYTF
TRBJ2-5	11	TRBV28	CASGPRETQYF
TRBJ1-2	16	TRBV28	CASSSLTGSANYGYTF
TRBJ2-3	17	TRBV9	CASSAQRLALSTDTQYF
TRBJ2-7	14	TRBV20-1	CSVPLPGRPYEQYF
TRBJ2-2	18	TRBV11-2	CASSWGGLAGDATGELFF
TRBJ1-1	13	TRBV7-8	CASSSHKNTEAFF
TRBJ1-1	12	TRBV12-3/TRBV12-4	CASSFWDTEAFF